Given below is one T cell receptor (beta chain) in context. The antigen it recognizes is unknown. The record has no base qualities; no much larger clone is one base away. According to the study, the label for this sample's treatment or condition signals: randomized to nivolumab then ipilimumab (arm A) or the reverse (arm B). Prior DNA-damaging chemotherapy had not been received by any trial patient. A FACS Aria II flow cytometer was used to sort live CD3+CD8+ cells that were negative for CD19 and CD56 from thawed PBMCs. Samples were obtained from patients with melanoma enrolled in CheckMate 064, a randomized, open-label phase II trial of sequential checkpoint blockade. Peripheral blood mononuclear cells were collected by leukapheresis, purified using Ficoll-Paque, and frozen in human serum containing approximately 9.1% DMSO. Immediately after sorting, the purity of the sorted blood CD3+CD8+ cells was confirmed to be >95%, and DNA was then extracted.

The sample originates from a study of sequential checkpoint blockade in melanoma (dated by TCRdb to about 2019). Looking at the study overall: In a 1:1 randomization, patients received either first-line nivolumab then ipilimumab (arm A) or ipilimumab then nivolumab (arm B). Maintenance nivolumab came after both trial sequences.

Ends trimmed: V by 4 bases, J by 2 bases; bases unmatched to a gene: 9. CDR1 and CDR2 are read off the germline V gene as SGHRS and YFSETQ. The CDR3, cysteine through phenylalanine, is 15 amino acids long. Kept here is only the CDR3 DNA, which spans 45 bases and is read in frame from base 1. What the study reported, not specific to this receptor: Larger, independent patient cohorts are needed to validate the response-prediction model that combines TCR metrics and mutation burden.

The immunoSEQ Assay was used to immunosequence TCRbeta CDR3 regions from genomic DNA. Before high-throughput sequencing, genomic DNA was amplified using bias-controlled multiplex PCR. From the authors' description of their analysis: To quantify the absolute abundance of each unique TCRbeta CDR3 region, the sequences were collapsed and filtered. Clonality, defined as 1 minus Pielou's evenness, was calculated using productive rearrangements only. A previously published method was used to identify clones whose frequencies were significantly greater in on-treatment samples than in baseline samples. TCRdb mirrors the immuneACCESS table, restricted to in-frame sequences. Some clones are absent from its copies; in checked studies, under half trace to an unresolved V gene, and the reason for the others is unknown. The DNA was the basis for D and trimming; V, J and clone size are from that table. This sample holds 3,500 to 4,500 clones; 45% to 75% were observed only once. Jointly, the top ten make up roughly 73% of the sample.

Specimen: CD8+ T cells sorted from blood (inferred from file names), collected from a patient given nivolumab and ipilimumab in sequence. The chain was built from TRBV5-1 and TRBJ2-7, and TRBD2 aligns with 7 junction nucleotides. This TCR was recovered from a human donor with melanoma. Read as DNA, the sequence is TGCGCCAGCAGCCTGGGCAGCGGGGCTGCCTACGAGCAGTACTTC. The translation is CASSLGSGAAYEQYF.